The 27 T cell receptor beta chains in this list originate from one sample, sequenced in a study of blood T cell repertoires in COVID-19 (dated by TCRdb to 2020 to 2022). Libraries were built with the immunoSEQ multiplex PCR assay. The clones in this table, taken by TCRdb from immuneACCESS, are in-frame only. Not every clone is retained; where verified, under half of the shortfall comes from an unresolved V gene, and the cause of the rest is unknown. The table for this sample lists approximately 340,000 clones; about 83% of them were counted only once. 2.5% to 3.5% of the sample lies in the top ten. Sequenced: peripheral blood. These receptors were obtained from a man under 40 with active or convalescent COVID-19.

The chain carries TRBV2 and TRBJ1-5, with 10 bases identical to TRBD1. The CDR3 contains 17 residues. The junction had 8 bases not matched to a gene; V was cut back by 0 bases and J by 6 bases. Germline V gene data show CDR1 as SNHLY and CDR2 as FYNNEI. DNA for the CDR3: TGTGCCAGCAGTGAAGCGCTTTGGACAGGGGGACGTCAGCCCCAGCATTTT. Its protein is CASSEALWTGGRQPQHF.

The genes are TRBV19 and TRBJ2-7, with 7 bases matching TRBD1. This CDR3 contains 14 residues. The V gene end was trimmed by 5 bases and the J gene end by 5 bases; junction bases not matched to a gene: 9. CDR1 is LNHDA, CDR2 SQIVND, per germline (reference sequence). DNA for the CDR3: TGTGCCAGTAGTTTCCCTGACAGGGCCGACGAGCAGTACTTC. It specifies CASSFPDRADEQYF.

The chain recombines TRBV30 with TRBJ2-3; the match to TRBD1 covers 7 bases. Germline assignment: CDR1 GTSNPN and CDR2 SVGIG (reference sequence). The CDR3 length is 10 residues. With V trimmed by 7 bases and J by 9 bases, 4 bases remained unmatched. The CDR3 reads CAFSGGTQYF. In nucleotides, the CDR3 is TGTGCCTTCTCAGGGGGAACGCAGTATTTT.

Only one count was recorded for this clone. The chain links TRBV5-1 to TRBJ2-5; D may be TRBD2 (5 bases). CDR3 length: 16 amino acids. Per the germline V gene, CDR1 is SGHRS and CDR2 is YFSETQ. V lost 0 bases, J lost 4 bases, and 16 bases lay in between. This chain's CDR3 is CASSLAVGRGRETQYF. The CDR3 DNA sequence: TGCGCCAGCAGCTTGGCCGTGGGGAGAGGGAGAGAGACCCAGTACTTC.

The genes are TRBV13 and TRBJ2-1, with D possibly TRBD1 on 6 matching bases. Trimming removed 5 bases at V and 3 bases at J, with 14 bases between. Looked up from germline, CDR1 is PRHDT and CDR2 is FYEKMQ (reference sequence). The CDR3 covers 15 residues. The CDR3 sequence: CASSLLDRNYNEQFF. Written as DNA, the CDR3 is TGTGCCAGCAGCCTACTGGACAGAAACTACAATGAGCAGTTCTTC.

The V gene is TRBV10-3, the J gene TRBJ1-1; D gene ambiguous. Germline V gene sequence: CDR1 ENHRY, CDR2 SYGVKD. The CDR3 covers 12 residues. V dropped 8 bases and J dropped 4 bases, with 11 bases sitting between them. The CDR3: CAIADSATEAFF. In DNA form, the CDR3 reads TGTGCCATCGCGGACTCCGCCACTGAAGCTTTCTTT.

V usage is TRBV19 and J usage is TRBJ2-5; 7 positions agree with TRBD2. Trimming removed 1 base from V and 4 bases from J; junction bases left unmatched: 6. This CDR3 comprises 15 residues. CDR1 and CDR2 from the germline V gene are LNHDA and SQIVND (reference sequence). The CDR3 here is CASSIGRGTSETQYF. The CDR3 region has the DNA TGTGCCAGTAGTATAGGGCGGGGGACCTCAGAGACCCAGTACTTC.

This clone was seen only once. This chain connects TRBV2 to TRBJ2-5; 7 bases line up with TRBD1. CDR1 and CDR2 (germline): SNHLY, FYNNEI. The V and J ends lost 7 bases and 5 bases, in that order; junction bases with no gene match: 10. The CDR3 totals 14 residues. The CDR3 region is CASNRDSVGETQYF. The CDR3 DNA reads as TGTGCCAGCAATAGGGACAGCGTAGGGGAGACCCAGTACTTC. The full variable domain, its missing parts supplied by reference TRBV2 and TRBJ2-5, is EPEVTQTPSHQVTQMGQEVILRCVPISNHLYFYWYRQILGQKVEFLVSFYNNEISEKSEIFDDQFSVERPDGSNFTLKIRSTKLEDSAMYFCASNRDSVGETQYFGPGTRLLVL.

CDR3 region: CASSFSGSTEAFF. In nucleotides, the CDR3 is TGTGCCAGCAGTTTTTCAGGGTCCACTGAAGCTTTCTTT. V usage is TRBV12-3 or TRBV12-4 and J usage is TRBJ1-1; TRBD1 is a possible D gene (5 bases). V was clipped by 3 bases and J by 4 bases, with 9 bases between them. This CDR3 region has 13 residues.

The chain couples TRBV27 to TRBJ2-2; D call uncertain. The germline gives CDR1 MNHEY, CDR2 SMNVEV (reference sequence). This CDR3 region has 12 residues. Trimming shortened V by 8 bases and J by 5 bases, and 9 bases separated the two germline ends. The CDR3 protein is CASRYSTGELFF. DNA for the CDR3: TGTGCCAGCCGTTACTCGACCGGGGAGCTGTTTTTT.

This chain uses TRBV5-4 with TRBJ2-1; no clear D gene. V was clipped by 5 bases and J by 2 bases, with 14 bases between them. This CDR3 is 15 amino acids long. Germline assignment: CDR1 SGHNT and CDR2 YYREEE (reference sequence). CDR3 residues: CASRPRLETYNEQFF. In nucleotides, the CDR3 is TGTGCCAGCAGACCTCGACTGGAGACCTACAATGAGCAGTTCTTC. Supplemented by reference TRBV5-4 and TRBJ2-1, the full variable domain reads ETGVTQSPTHLIKTRGQQVTLRCSSQSGHNTVSWYQQALGQGPQFIFQYYREEENGRGNFPPRFSGLQFPNYSSELNVNALELDDSALYLCASRPRLETYNEQFFGPGTRLTVL.

The rearrangement joins TRBV27 to TRBJ2-7; TRBD1 aligns across 9 bases. Trimming took 5 bases from V and 6 from J; bases not matched to a gene: 2. The CDR3 is made up of 12 amino acids. In germline, CDR1 is MNHEY, CDR2 SMNVEV (reference sequence). CDR3 amino acids: CASSGTGSEQYF. The CDR3 DNA reads TGTGCCAGCAGTGGGACAGGGTCCGAGCAGTACTTC.

V gene TRBV30 combines with J gene TRBJ2-3, with 8 nucleotides matching TRBD2. V lost 4 bases and J lost 0; bases outside the gene matches: 9. The CDR3 covers 16 residues. Germline V gene sequence: CDR1 GTSNPN, CDR2 SVGIG (reference sequence). The DNA of the CDR3 is TGTGCCTGGACTCCCGGGGTAGCGGGGAGCACAGATACGCAGTATTTT. Amino acid sequence: CAWTPGVAGSTDTQYF.

The rearrangement joins TRBV19 to TRBJ2-4, with D possibly being TRBD2 (6 bases). CDR3 length equals 17 residues. The germline V and J ends were trimmed by 3 bases and 7 bases, with 22 bases remaining between them. The germline V gene has CDR1 LNHDA and CDR2 SQIVND (reference sequence). CDR3 in amino acids: CASSIPPGERGQNIQYF. The DNA for the CDR3 is TGTGCCAGTAGTATTCCCCCGGGAGAGCGAGGGCAGAACATTCAGTACTTC.

The chain joins TRBV11-3 to TRBJ2-7; D remains ambiguous. The length of the CDR3 is 13 residues. With 5 bases removed from V and 2 bases from J, the gap between germline ends came to 10 bases. The germline V gene has CDR1 SGHNT and CDR2 YENEEA. This CDR3 reads CASSQFGAYEQYF. As DNA, the CDR3 is TGTGCCAGCAGCCAATTCGGAGCCTACGAGCAGTACTTC. Complete variable domain (other parts from reference TRBV11-3 and TRBJ2-7): EAGVVQSPRYKIIEKKQPVAFWCNPISGHNTLYWYLQNLGQGPELLIRYENEEAVDDSQLPKDRFSAERLKGVDSTLKIQPAELGDSAVYLCASSQFGAYEQYFGPGTRLTVT.

The V gene is TRBV19, the J gene TRBJ2-3; 9 bases align to TRBD2. CDR3 length equals 16 residues. Germline V gene lookup returns CDR1 LNHDA and CDR2 SQIVND (reference sequence). Losses at the gene ends were 4 bases for V and 2 bases for J; bases not matched to a gene: 7. Written as DNA, the CDR3 is TGTGCCAGTAGTACCCAACTAGCGGGTGACACAGATACGCAGTATTTT. Residues: CASSTQLAGDTDTQYF.

The rearrangement joins TRBV18 to TRBJ2-7, with 11 bases identical to TRBD1. CDR1 and CDR2 (germline): KGHSH, LQKENI. The ends lost 3 bases at V and 4 bases at J; junction bases unmatched: 5. The CDR3 runs 15 residues. CDR3 amino acids: CASSPYRDRGYEQYF. Here the CDR3 DNA reads TGTGCCAGCTCACCTTACCGGGACAGGGGGTACGAGCAGTACTTC.

The V gene is TRBV27, the J gene TRBJ1-2; 10 bases are a match to TRBD1. The CDR3 contains 15 residues. Germline CDR1 and CDR2: MNHEY and SMNVEV (reference sequence). V trimming: 4 bases; J trimming: 3 bases; junction bases outside the gene matches: 5. The CDR3 loop is CASSSTGGAYYGYTF. The CDR3 region has the DNA TGTGCCAGCAGTTCGACAGGGGGCGCGTACTATGGCTACACCTTC.

Here the CDR3 DNA reads TGTGCCACCAGCAGAGACAGGTCAGGGGGCTCGATATACGGCTACACCTTC. Protein sequence: CATSRDRSGGSIYGYTF. The chain combines TRBV15 with TRBJ1-2; 8 positions match TRBD1. The germline V gene encodes CDR1 LNHNV and CDR2 YYDKDF (reference sequence). This CDR3 region has 17 residues. The trim removed 0 bases at V and 8 bases at J, leaving 14 bases unmatched.

The chain joins TRBV27 to TRBJ1-2; TRBD1 agrees at 10 bases. V gave up 5 bases and J gave up 8 bases; unmatched junction bases: 11. CDR3 length: 15 amino acids. Germline V gives CDR1 MNHEY, CDR2 SMNVEV (reference sequence). CDR3 protein: CASSPRDRGLWGYTF. The CDR3 DNA sequence: TGTGCCAGCAGTCCGCGGGACAGGGGTCTTTGGGGCTACACCTTC.

The sample holds one count of this clone. The J gene is TRBJ2-2, the V gene TRBV28; 9 bases match TRBD1. The CDR3 is made up of 15 amino acids. After removal of 3 bases from V and 6 bases from J, the junction contained 5 bases not matched to a gene. Germline V gene sequence: CDR1 MDHEN, CDR2 SYDVKM. CDR3 in DNA: TGTGCCAGCAGTTTTGCGGGACAGGGCGCCGGGGAGCTGTTTTTT. As protein: CASSFAGQGAGELFF.

This chain uses TRBV7-9 with TRBJ1-2; D unclear. Trimming shortened V by 8 bases and J by 3 bases, and 13 bases separated the two germline ends. The CDR3 length is 13 residues. CDR1 is SEHNR and CDR2 is FQNEAQ in the germline V gene (reference sequence). This CDR3 is CASGPGRDYGYTF. The DNA of the CDR3 is TGTGCCAGCGGGCCCGGGAGGGACTATGGCTACACCTTC.

This chain joins TRBV7-5 and TRBJ1-1; no DNA check was done on the table's D call, TRBD1. TRBV7-5 has pseudogene status. This CDR3 spans 17 amino acids. CDR3 amino acids: CVRSLPGQGVLNTEAFF. The DNA of the CDR3 is TGTGTCAGAAGCTTACCGGGACAGGGCGTTTTGAACACTGAAGCTTTCTTT.

The chain joins TRBV5-1 to TRBJ2-7; D may be TRBD1 (6 bases). In germline, CDR1 is SGHRS, CDR2 YFSETQ. The CDR3 spans 15 residues. V dropped 4 bases and J dropped 0 bases, with 14 bases sitting between them. CDR3 nucleotide sequence: TGCGCCAGCAGCGCGAACCTGGACAGCTCCTACGAGCAGTACTTC. It is translated as CASSANLDSSYEQYF.

This clone has only a few counts. The same CDR3 arises from other DNA sequences in this sample as well. The rearrangement joins TRBV18 to TRBJ2-7; TRBD1 matches 8 bases. Germline values: CDR1 KGHSH, CDR2 LQKENI. The CDR3 has 14 residues. With V trimmed by 2 bases and J by 0 bases, 0 bases remained unmatched. The CDR3 is CASSPGTGSYEQYF. CDR3 sequence (DNA): TGTGCCAGCTCACCAGGGACAGGCTCCTACGAGCAGTACTTC.

The chain uses TRBV9 and TRBJ1-5; 7 bases align to TRBD1. This CDR3 spans 14 amino acids. Germline V gives CDR1 SGDLS, CDR2 YYNGEE. V shed 3 bases and J 7 bases; nucleotides not matched to a gene: 7. CDR3 protein: CASSASTGHQPQHF. CDR3 nucleotide sequence: TGTGCCAGCAGCGCCTCGACAGGGCACCAGCCCCAGCATTTT.

The gene calls are TRBV2 and TRBJ2-1, with 11 positions matching TRBD2. The CDR3 has 15 residues. Germline lookup yields CDR1 SNHLY and CDR2 FYNNEI. Germline trimming cut 5 bases from V and 9 bases from J; bases unmatched to any gene: 9. The CDR3: CASSNLAGGFGEQFF. The CDR3 DNA reads as TGTGCCAGCAGTAACTTAGCGGGGGGGTTTGGTGAGCAGTTCTTC. Supplemented by reference TRBV2 and TRBJ2-1, the full variable domain reads EPEVTQTPSHQVTQMGQEVILRCVPISNHLYFYWYRQILGQKVEFLVSFYNNEISEKSEIFDDQFSVERPDGSNFTLKIRSTKLEDSAMYFCASSNLAGGFGEQFFGPGTRLTVL.